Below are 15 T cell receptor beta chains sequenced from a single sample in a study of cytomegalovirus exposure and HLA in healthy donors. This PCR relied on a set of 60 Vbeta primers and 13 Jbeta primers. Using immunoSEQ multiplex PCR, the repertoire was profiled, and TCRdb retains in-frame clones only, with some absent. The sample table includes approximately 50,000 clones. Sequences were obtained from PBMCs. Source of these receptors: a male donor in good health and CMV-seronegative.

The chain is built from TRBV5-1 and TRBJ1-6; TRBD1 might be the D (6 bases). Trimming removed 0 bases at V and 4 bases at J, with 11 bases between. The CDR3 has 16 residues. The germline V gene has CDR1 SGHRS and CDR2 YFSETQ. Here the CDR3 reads CASSLDTGYYNSPLHF. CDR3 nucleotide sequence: TGCGCCAGCAGCTTGGACACAGGGTATTATAATTCACCCCTCCACTTT.

The CDR3 DNA sequence: TGTGCCAGCAGCTACGGACAGGGCCGGATTCAGCCCCAGCATTTT. Translation gives CASSYGQGRIQPQHF. The V gene is TRBV7-9, the J gene TRBJ1-5; the match to TRBD1 covers 8 bases. The CDR3 has 15 amino acids. CDR1 is SEHNR and CDR2 is FQNEAQ in the germline V gene (reference sequence). The J segment lost 6 bases and the V segment lost 4 bases, leaving 8 bases of the junction unmatched.

The CDR3 protein is CASSTRDLRNIQYF. In DNA form, the CDR3 reads TGTGCCAGCAGCACGCGGGACTTGAGGAACATTCAGTACTTC. This chain uses TRBV11-2 with TRBJ2-4; a possible D gene is TRBD2 (6 bases). The V end lost 5 bases, the J end lost 7 bases, and 15 bases lay between the germline ends. There are 14 residues in the CDR3. The V gene's germline CDR1 is SGHAT and CDR2 FQNNGV.

Written as DNA, the CDR3 is TGCAGCGCCAGGGCGAGGGGAGGCAGGGAGACCCAGTACTTC. It yields the protein CSARARGGRETQYF. J is TRBJ2-5 and V is TRBV29-1; tentative D call: TRBD2 (6 bases). The germline V gene encodes CDR1 SQVTM and CDR2 ANQGSEA. Trimming left V 7 bases short and J 5 bases short, with 20 bases between. The CDR3 covers 14 residues. Filled out from reference TRBV29-1 and TRBJ2-5, the complete variable domain reads SAVISQKPSRDICQRGTSLTIQCQVDSQVTMMFWYRQQPGQSLTLIATANQGSEATYESGFVIDKFPISRPNLTFSTLTVSNMSPEDSSIYLCSARARGGRETQYFGPGTRLLVL.

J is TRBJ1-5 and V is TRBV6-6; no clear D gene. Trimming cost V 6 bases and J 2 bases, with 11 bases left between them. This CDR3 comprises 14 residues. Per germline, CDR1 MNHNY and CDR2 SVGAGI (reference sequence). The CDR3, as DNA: TGTGCCAGCAGCCCCGCCGGAGGCAATCAGCCCCAGCATTTT. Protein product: CASSPAGGNQPQHF.

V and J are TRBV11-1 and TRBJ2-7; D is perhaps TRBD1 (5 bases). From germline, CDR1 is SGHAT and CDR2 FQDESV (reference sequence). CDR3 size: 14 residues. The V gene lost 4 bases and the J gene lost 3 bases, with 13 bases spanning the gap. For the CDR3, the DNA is TGTGCCAGCAGCTCCCCCAGGGATTACTACGAGCAGTACTTC. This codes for CASSSPRDYYEQYF. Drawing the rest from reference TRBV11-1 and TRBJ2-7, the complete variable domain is EAEVAQSPRYKITEKSQAVAFWCDPISGHATLYWYRQILGQGPELLVQFQDESVVDDSQLPKDRFSAERLKGVDSTLKIQPAELGDSAMYLCASSSPRDYYEQYFGPGTRLTVT.

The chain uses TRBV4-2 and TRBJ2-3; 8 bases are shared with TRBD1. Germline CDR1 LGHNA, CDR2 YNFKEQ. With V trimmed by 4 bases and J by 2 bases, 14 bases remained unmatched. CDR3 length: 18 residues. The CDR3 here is CASSPGVGTGLFTDTQYF. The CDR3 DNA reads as TGTGCCAGCAGCCCGGGGGTAGGGACAGGTCTCTTCACAGATACGCAGTATTTT.

Written as DNA, the CDR3 is TGCAGCGGGGGGGGGACATATGGCTACACCTTC. It codes for CSGGGTYGYTF. This rearrangement joins TRBV29-1 to TRBJ1-2, with D perhaps TRBD1 (6 bases). The length of the CDR3 is 11 residues. V was clipped by 7 bases and J by 5 bases, with 11 bases between them. CDR1 is SQVTM, CDR2 ANQGSEA, per germline. Drawing the rest from reference TRBV29-1 and TRBJ1-2, the complete variable domain is SAVISQKPSRDICQRGTSLTIQCQVDSQVTMMFWYRQQPGQSLTLIATANQGSEATYESGFVIDKFPISRPNLTFSTLTVSNMSPEDSSIYLCSGGGTYGYTFGSGTRLTVV.

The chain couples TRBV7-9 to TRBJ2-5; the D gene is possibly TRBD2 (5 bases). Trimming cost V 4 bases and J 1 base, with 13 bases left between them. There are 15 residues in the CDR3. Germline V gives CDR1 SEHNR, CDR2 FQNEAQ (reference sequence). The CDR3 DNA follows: TGTGCCAGCAGCTCTCGGCTTGAGGGCCAAGAGACCCAGTACTTC. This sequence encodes CASSSRLEGQETQYF.

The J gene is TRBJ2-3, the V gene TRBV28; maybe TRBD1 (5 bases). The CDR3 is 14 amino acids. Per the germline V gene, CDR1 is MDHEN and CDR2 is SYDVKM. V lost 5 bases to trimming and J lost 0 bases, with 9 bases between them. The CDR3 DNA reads TGTGCCAGCAGTCGACAGATCAGCACAGATACGCAGTATTTT. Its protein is CASSRQISTDTQYF.

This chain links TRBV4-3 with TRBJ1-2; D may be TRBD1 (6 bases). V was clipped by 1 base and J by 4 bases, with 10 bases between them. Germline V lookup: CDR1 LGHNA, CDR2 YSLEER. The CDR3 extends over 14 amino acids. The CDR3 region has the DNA TGCGCCAGCAGCCAAGCTGGACAGTTCTATGGCTACACCTTC. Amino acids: CASSQAGQFYGYTF.

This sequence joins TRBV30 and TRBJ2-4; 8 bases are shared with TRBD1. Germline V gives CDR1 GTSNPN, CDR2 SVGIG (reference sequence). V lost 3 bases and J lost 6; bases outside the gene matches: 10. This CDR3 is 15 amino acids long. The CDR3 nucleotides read TGTGCCTGGAGATACAGGGGGAATCAACCAAACATTCAGTACTTC. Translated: CAWRYRGNQPNIQYF.

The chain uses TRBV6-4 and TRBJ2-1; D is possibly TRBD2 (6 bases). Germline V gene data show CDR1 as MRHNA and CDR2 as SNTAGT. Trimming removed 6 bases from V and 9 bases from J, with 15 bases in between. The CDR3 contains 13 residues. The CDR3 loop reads CASSRESGSEQFF. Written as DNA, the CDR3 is TGTGCCAGCAGCAGGGAATCCGGGAGTGAGCAGTTCTTC.

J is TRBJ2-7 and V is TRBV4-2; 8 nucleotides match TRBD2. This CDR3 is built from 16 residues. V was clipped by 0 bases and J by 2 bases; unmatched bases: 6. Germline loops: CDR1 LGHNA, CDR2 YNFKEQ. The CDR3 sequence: CASSQEYGGAPYEQYF. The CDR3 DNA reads TGTGCCAGCAGCCAAGAATACGGGGGGGCACCCTACGAGCAGTACTTC.

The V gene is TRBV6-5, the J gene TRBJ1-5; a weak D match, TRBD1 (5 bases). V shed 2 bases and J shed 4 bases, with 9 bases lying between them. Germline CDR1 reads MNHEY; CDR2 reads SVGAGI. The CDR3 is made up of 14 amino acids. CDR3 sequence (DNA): TGTGCCAGCAGTTACACGGACAAAAATCAGCCCCAGCATTTT. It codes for CASSYTDKNQPQHF.